Included here is one TCR beta chain sequence, with context. The antigen remains undetermined. The CDR3 contains 16 residues. V was pared by 4 bases and J by 2 bases, with 18 bases between. The V gene's germline CDR1 is SEHNR and CDR2 FQNEAQ (reference sequence). This specimen comes from a study of T cells in localized non-small cell lung cancer. Study-level points and caveats: Only one tumor region went through sequencing, so heterogeneity may still be there. For the top 100 tumor clones, a median about 56 also appeared in adjacent lung. Those with higher blood T cell density had longer overall survival. The study found T cell clonality highest in uninvolved adjacent lung, above tumor.

Profiled with immunoSEQ multiplex PCR; TCRdb holds only in-frame clones, not every one. This sample yields about 40,000 clones, of which approximately 88% are seen a single time; less than 3.5% belongs to the top ten. The receptor was isolated from a woman aged 35 to 69 with stage I lung adenocarcinoma. Sequenced here: peripheral blood, sampled before any cancer treatment. This chain connects TRBV7-9 to TRBJ2-7, with a tentative D call TRBD1 (5 bases). CDR3 bases: TGTGCCAGCAGCTCCGGTGGACAACTATTACCCTACGAGCAGTACTTC. Its translation: CASSSGGQLLPYEQYF.